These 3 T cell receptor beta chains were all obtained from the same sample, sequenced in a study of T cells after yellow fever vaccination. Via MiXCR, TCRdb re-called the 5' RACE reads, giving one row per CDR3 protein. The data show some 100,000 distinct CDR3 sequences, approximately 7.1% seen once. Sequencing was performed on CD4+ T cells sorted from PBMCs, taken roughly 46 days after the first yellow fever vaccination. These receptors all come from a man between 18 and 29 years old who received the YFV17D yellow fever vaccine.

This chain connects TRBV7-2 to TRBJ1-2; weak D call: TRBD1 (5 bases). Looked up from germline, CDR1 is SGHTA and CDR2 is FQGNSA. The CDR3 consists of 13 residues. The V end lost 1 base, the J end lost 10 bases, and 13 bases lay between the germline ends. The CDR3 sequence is CASSLVGGMDYTF. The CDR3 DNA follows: TGTGCCAGCAGCTTAGTGGGGGGGATGGACTACACCTTC.

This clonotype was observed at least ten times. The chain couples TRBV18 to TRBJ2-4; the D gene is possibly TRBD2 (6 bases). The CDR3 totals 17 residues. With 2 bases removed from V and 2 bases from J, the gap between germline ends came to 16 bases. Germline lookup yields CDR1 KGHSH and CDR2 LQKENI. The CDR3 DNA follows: TGTGCCAGCTCACCAAGGCCGGGGGTACTAACCAAAAACATTCAGTACTTC. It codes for CASSPRPGVLTKNIQYF.

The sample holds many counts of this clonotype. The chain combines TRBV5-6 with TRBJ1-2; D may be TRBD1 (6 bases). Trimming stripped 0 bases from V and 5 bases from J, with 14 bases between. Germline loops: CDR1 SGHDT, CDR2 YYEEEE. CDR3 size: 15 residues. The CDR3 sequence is CASSLELGATYGYTF. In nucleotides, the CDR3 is TGTGCCAGCAGCTTGGAACTGGGGGCCACGTATGGCTACACCTTC.